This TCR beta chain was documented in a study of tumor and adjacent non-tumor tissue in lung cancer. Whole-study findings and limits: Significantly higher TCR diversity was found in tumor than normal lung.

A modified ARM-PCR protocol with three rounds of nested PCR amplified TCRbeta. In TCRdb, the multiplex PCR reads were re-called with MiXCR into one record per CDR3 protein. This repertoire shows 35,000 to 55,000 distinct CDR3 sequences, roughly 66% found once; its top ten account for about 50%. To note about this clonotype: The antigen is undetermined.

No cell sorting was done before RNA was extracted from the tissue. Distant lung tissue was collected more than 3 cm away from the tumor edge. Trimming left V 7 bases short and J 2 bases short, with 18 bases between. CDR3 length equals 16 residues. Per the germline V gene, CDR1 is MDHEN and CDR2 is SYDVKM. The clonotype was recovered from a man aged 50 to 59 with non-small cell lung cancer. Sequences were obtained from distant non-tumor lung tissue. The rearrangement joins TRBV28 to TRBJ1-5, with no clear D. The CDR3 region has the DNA TGTGCCAGCACAGTACCTCTTGGGTGTGGCAATCAGCCCCAGCATTTT. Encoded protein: CASTVPLGCGNQPQHF.